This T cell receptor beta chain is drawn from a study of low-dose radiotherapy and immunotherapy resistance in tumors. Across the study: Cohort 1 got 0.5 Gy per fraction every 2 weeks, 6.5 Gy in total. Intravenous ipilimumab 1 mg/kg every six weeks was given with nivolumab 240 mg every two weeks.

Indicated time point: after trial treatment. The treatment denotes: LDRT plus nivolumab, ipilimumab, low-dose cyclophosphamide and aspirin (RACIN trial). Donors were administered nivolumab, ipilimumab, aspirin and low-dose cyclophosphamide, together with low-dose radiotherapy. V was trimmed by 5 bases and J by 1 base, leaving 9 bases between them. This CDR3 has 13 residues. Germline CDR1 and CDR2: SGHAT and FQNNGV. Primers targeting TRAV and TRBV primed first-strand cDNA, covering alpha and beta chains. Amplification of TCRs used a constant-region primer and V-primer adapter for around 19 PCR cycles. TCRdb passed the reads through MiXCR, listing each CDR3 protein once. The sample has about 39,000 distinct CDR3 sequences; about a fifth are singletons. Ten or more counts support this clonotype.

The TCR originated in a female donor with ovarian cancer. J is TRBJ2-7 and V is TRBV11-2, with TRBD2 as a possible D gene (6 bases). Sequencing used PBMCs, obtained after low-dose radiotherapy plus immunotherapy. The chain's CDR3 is CASSHGTSYEQYF. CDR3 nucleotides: TGTGCCAGCAGCCACGGGACTTCCTACGAGCAGTACTTC.